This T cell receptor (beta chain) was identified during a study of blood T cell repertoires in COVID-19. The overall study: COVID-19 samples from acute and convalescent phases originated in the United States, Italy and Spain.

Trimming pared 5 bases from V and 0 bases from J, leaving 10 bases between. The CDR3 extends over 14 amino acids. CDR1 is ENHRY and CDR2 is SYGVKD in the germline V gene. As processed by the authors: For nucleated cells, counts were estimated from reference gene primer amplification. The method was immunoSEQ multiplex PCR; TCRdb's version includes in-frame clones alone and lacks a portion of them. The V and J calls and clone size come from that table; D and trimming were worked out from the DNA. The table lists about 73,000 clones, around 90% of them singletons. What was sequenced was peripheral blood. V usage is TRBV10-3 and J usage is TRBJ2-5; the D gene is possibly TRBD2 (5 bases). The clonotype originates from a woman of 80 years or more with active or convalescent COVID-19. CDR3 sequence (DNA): TGTGCCATCAGTCCGGGATTCTACCAAGAGACCCAGTACTTC. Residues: CAISPGFYQETQYF.